These 17 T cell receptor beta chains were sequenced from one sample in a study of brain T cells in children with intractable seizures. Profiled with immunoSEQ multiplex PCR; TCRdb holds only in-frame clones, not every one. The data show 35,000 to 50,000 clones, 80% to 95% seen once. This specimen was peripheral blood, taken at surgery. The receptors derive from a girl aged 2 to 10 with tuberous sclerosis and intractable seizures.

The V gene is TRBV6-4, the J gene TRBJ2-3, with 10 bases that match TRBD2. V lost 2 bases to trimming and J lost 4 bases; unmatched junction nucleotides: 6. This CDR3 has 16 amino acids. Germline V gene data show CDR1 as MRHNA and CDR2 as SNTAGT. In DNA, the CDR3 is TGTGCCAGCAGTGACGGTAGCGGGGGGTCGGCAGATACGCAGTATTTT. Its translation is CASSDGSGGSADTQYF.

The CDR3 spells CASSLRSGVSNQPQHF. Written as DNA, the CDR3 is TGTGCCAGCAGCTTAAGATCCGGGGTTAGCAATCAGCCCCAGCATTTT. The chain couples TRBV7-2 to TRBJ1-5; D is ambiguous. Germline CDR1 reads SGHTA; CDR2 reads FQGNSA. The CDR3 totals 16 residues. Deletions cut 2 bases from V and 0 bases from J, with 11 bases between.

The rearrangement uses TRBV4-1 and TRBJ1-1, with D perhaps TRBD1 (5 bases). This CDR3 region has 14 residues. Germline CDR1 and CDR2: MGHRA and YSYEKL. Trimming left V 4 bases short and J 1 base short, with 10 bases between. The CDR3 protein is CASSRVQENTEAFF. The CDR3 bases are TGCGCCAGCAGCCGAGTACAGGAGAACACTGAAGCTTTCTTT.

The chain links TRBV11-2 to TRBJ1-2, with D uncertain. The CDR3 is made up of 12 amino acids. Between the trimmed V and J ends, which lost 0 bases and 3 bases, there was a span of 2 bases. The germline gives CDR1 SGHAT, CDR2 FQNNGV. The CDR3 protein is CASSLEDYGYTF. The DNA of the CDR3 is TGTGCCAGCAGCTTAGAAGACTATGGCTACACCTTC.

The chain has TRBV6-6 and TRBJ1-1; 7 bases match TRBD1. V dropped 5 bases and J dropped 5; count of bases not matched to a gene: 17. From germline, CDR1 is MNHNY and CDR2 SVGAGI (reference sequence). The CDR3 loop spans 17 amino acids. The CDR3 nucleotides read TGTGCCAGCAGTCCTCAACAGGGGACGTCGGGAACAACTGAAGCTTTCTTT. Its protein is CASSPQQGTSGTTEAFF.

The genes are TRBV18 and TRBJ1-1; TRBD1 might be the D (6 bases). The CDR3 is 16 residues long. V lost 8 bases, J lost 1 base, and 20 bases lay in between. Germline values: CDR1 KGHSH, CDR2 LQKENI. The CDR3 region is CASTRAVGGQNTEAFF. CDR3 bases: TGTGCCAGCACACGTGCTGTTGGGGGGCAGAACACTGAAGCTTTCTTT.

V usage is TRBV10-3 and J usage is TRBJ1-5; 7 nucleotides match TRBD1. The junction had 7 bases not matched to a gene; V was cut back by 11 bases and J by 0 bases. The CDR3 consists of 14 residues. Germline V gene sequence: CDR1 ENHRY, CDR2 SYGVKD. The CDR3 here is CAASQGYSNQPQHF. Here the CDR3 DNA reads TGTGCCGCATCACAGGGGTATAGCAATCAGCCCCAGCATTTT.

This chain uses TRBV4-1 with TRBJ1-2; D is perhaps TRBD1 (6 bases). This CDR3 is built from 17 residues. The ends were cut back, 5 bases at V and 0 bases at J, with 19 bases in the middle. Per germline, CDR1 MGHRA and CDR2 YSYEKL. CDR3 in DNA: TGCGCCAGCAGCGCCAGGGGCGCACTTAATCCTAACTATGGCTACACCTTC. This codes for CASSARGALNPNYGYTF.

The chain employs TRBV5-1 and TRBJ2-3; 8 nucleotides match TRBD1. Germline V lookup: CDR1 SGHRS, CDR2 YFSETQ. V shed 4 bases and J 3 bases; nucleotides not matched to a gene: 10. The CDR3 is 16 residues long. CDR3 loop: CASSRPGTGKTDTQYF. The CDR3 DNA sequence: TGCGCCAGCAGCCGTCCCGGGACAGGTAAAACAGATACGCAGTATTTT.

The rearrangement links TRBV30 to TRBJ1-2; D is unclear. V was clipped by 6 bases and J by 8 bases, with 13 bases between them. Germline assignment: CDR1 GTSNPN and CDR2 SVGIG (reference sequence). The CDR3 is 11 amino acids. The CDR3 region is CACIGQSGYTF. CDR3 nucleotides: TGTGCCTGTATTGGCCAGTCGGGCTACACCTTC.

The chain recombines TRBV10-1 with TRBJ2-1; TRBD2 agrees at 9 bases. The germline V gene has CDR1 WNHNN and CDR2 SYGVQD (reference sequence). The CDR3 is made up of 17 amino acids. V lost 0 bases to trimming and J lost 4 bases; unmatched junction nucleotides: 7. The CDR3 loop is CASSESASGGYYNEQFF. DNA of the CDR3: TGCGCCAGCAGTGAGTCGGCCAGCGGGGGGTATTACAATGAGCAGTTCTTC.

The chain has TRBV24-1 and TRBJ2-5; 8 nucleotides align to TRBD2. Germline-derived CDR1 and CDR2 are KGHDR and SFDVKD. The CDR3 is 15 residues long. V dropped 3 bases and J dropped 5; count of bases not matched to a gene: 7. For the CDR3, the DNA is TGTGCCACCAGTGATGCGGGAGGAATATTGGAGACCCAGTACTTC. Its translation: CATSDAGGILETQYF.

The rearrangement joins TRBV11-2 to TRBJ2-1; TRBD2 matches 8 bases. V lost 1 base to trimming and J lost 5 bases; unmatched junction nucleotides: 16. The germline gives CDR1 SGHAT, CDR2 FQNNGV. This CDR3 region has 19 residues. CDR3 bases: TGTGCCAGCAGCTTAGTTCCCTTCGGGGAGCGGGGGAGCGACAATGAGCAGTTCTTC. This gives the protein CASSLVPFGERGSDNEQFF.

The gene calls are TRBV4-1 and TRBJ1-4; 7 bases map to TRBD1. The CDR3 spans 15 residues. Germline V gene data show CDR1 as MGHRA and CDR2 as YSYEKL. J gave up 8 bases and V 4 bases, and 10 bases lay outside the gene matches. The CDR3 reads CASSRLVRGQEKLFF. The CDR3 DNA sequence: TGCGCCAGCAGCCGCCTGGTGAGGGGGCAGGAAAAACTGTTTTTT.

The chain couples TRBV10-3 to TRBJ2-3; possibly TRBD1 or TRBD2 for D (5 bases each). Germline loops: CDR1 ENHRY, CDR2 SYGVKD. With 0 bases removed from V and 5 bases from J, the gap between germline ends came to 15 bases. CDR3 length equals 16 residues. The CDR3 loop is CAISESNPGPQDTQYF. The CDR3 DNA follows: TGTGCCATCAGTGAGTCGAACCCGGGACCCCAAGATACGCAGTATTTT.

V and J are TRBV5-1 and TRBJ1-2; the D is unclear. CDR1 is SGHRS and CDR2 is YFSETQ in the germline V gene. The CDR3 spans 17 residues. The V end lost 1 base, the J end lost 0 bases, and 16 bases lay between the germline ends. The CDR3 sequence is CASSLTAMLEANYGYTF. The CDR3 coding sequence is TGCGCCAGCAGCTTGACTGCAATGTTGGAAGCTAACTATGGCTACACCTTC.

This chain connects TRBV6-5 to TRBJ2-2; D gene ambiguous. V lost 8 bases, J lost 5 bases, and 18 bases lay in between. CDR3 length equals 15 residues. Germline values: CDR1 MNHEY, CDR2 SVGAGI. CDR3 coding DNA: TGTGCCAGCCGCCCATTAGGAGTTCAGACCGGGGAGCTGTTTTTT. It codes for CASRPLGVQTGELFF.